The 27 T cell receptor beta chains below come from one sample, sequenced in a study of T cell repertoires in aging, cancer and after chemotherapy (dated by TCRdb to between 2019 and 2020). TCR beta rearrangements were amplified from genomic DNA isolated from peripheral blood, not from sorted cells or RNA. Data came from an Illumina MiSeq. Rearranged TRB sequences spanning V, D and J segments were amplified by multiplex touch-down PCR using a mixed TRB-A/B primer pool. The public reads were run again by TCRdb, first through fastp at Q25 and then through MiXCR, and only productive beta chains were kept. Each entry merges the rows of one CDR3 protein and shows their most common DNA and genes. This sample lists 9,500 to 13,000 distinct CDR3 sequences; 20% to 30% were detected once. The ten top clones hold about 1.2% of the sample. The sequenced material came from blood. The receptors come from a human donor in good health.

V usage is TRBV6-1 and J usage is TRBJ2-2; D may be TRBD2 (5 bases). Germline V lookup: CDR1 MNHNS, CDR2 SASEGT. The CDR3 length is 17 residues. V was pared by 5 bases and J by 0 bases, with 16 bases between. The DNA of the CDR3 is TGTGCCAGCAGTTACCTTAAGCGGAACGCGAACACCGGGGAGCTGTTTTTT. Its protein product is CASSYLKRNANTGELFF.

This clonotype was detected only once. The CDR3 bases are TGTGCCAGCAGTTTTGGGGCCTCCTGGGGTAGGTCACCCCTCCACTTT. Its protein is CASSFGASWGRSPLHF. The chain joins TRBV12-3 or TRBV12-4 to TRBJ1-6; possibly TRBD1 for D (5 bases). This CDR3 contains 16 residues. The ends were cut back, 3 bases at V and 10 bases at J, with 19 bases in the middle.

This clonotype was detected once. The chain joins TRBV28 to TRBJ1-2; the D gene is possibly TRBD1 (5 bases). The CDR3 contains 14 residues. Germline V CDR1 and CDR2: MDHEN, SYDVKM. Trimming shortened V by 3 bases and J by 1 base, and 9 bases separated the two germline ends. In DNA form, the CDR3 reads TGTGCCAGCAGTTTGACAGCGCTTAACTATGGCTACACCTTC. It codes for CASSLTALNYGYTF.

Regarding this clonotype: The junction departs from germline at one end; a sequencing error may be responsible. The chain recombines TRBV7-3 with TRBJ2-1, with 8 bases fitting TRBD2. CDR1 is SGHTA, CDR2 FQGTGA, per germline. The CDR3 covers 17 residues. This CDR3 reads CARSLGPAGVIHNEQFF. For the CDR3, the DNA is TGTGCCAGAAGCTTAGGTCCAGCGGGAGTTATACACAATGAGCAGTTCTTC.

This clonotype is medium-sized in the sample. The J gene is TRBJ2-7, the V gene TRBV29-1; TRBD1 agrees at 7 bases. Losses at the gene ends were 4 bases for V and 2 bases for J; bases not matched to a gene: 5. The CDR3 contains 13 residues. Germline CDR1 reads SQVTM; CDR2 reads ANQGSEA. CDR3: CSVVTGDTYEQYF. The CDR3 DNA follows: TGCAGCGTTGTAACAGGGGATACCTACGAGCAGTACTTC.

The chain carries TRBV13 and TRBJ2-1; D could derive from TRBD1 or TRBD2 (5 bases each). V was trimmed by 4 bases and J by 3 bases, leaving 13 bases between them. This CDR3 region has 15 residues. Germline CDR1 PRHDT, CDR2 FYEKMQ (reference sequence). DNA for the CDR3: TGTGCCAGCAGCTACTCCGGGACCATCTACAATGAGCAGTTCTTC. This encodes CASSYSGTIYNEQFF.

Sample share makes this clonotype medium-sized. The rearrangement uses TRBV29-1 and TRBJ1-1; D is unclear. This CDR3 spans 12 amino acids. CDR1 and CDR2 from the germline V gene are SQVTM and ANQGSEA. Trimming removed 6 bases from V and 2 bases from J, with 10 bases in between. CDR3 amino acids: CSVKALNTEAFF. CDR3 bases: TGCAGCGTCAAAGCCCTAAACACTGAAGCTTTCTTT.

This rearrangement joins TRBV6-5 to TRBJ2-1, with D possibly matching TRBD1 (6 bases). Germline V gene sequence: CDR1 MNHEY, CDR2 SVGAGI. V shed 0 bases and J shed 2 bases, with 11 bases lying between them. The CDR3 loop spans 16 amino acids. This CDR3 reads CASSYSTGWTYNEQFF. CDR3 in DNA: TGTGCCAGCAGTTACTCTACAGGGTGGACCTACAATGAGCAGTTCTTC.

This chain connects TRBV20-1 to TRBJ2-1; a weak D match, TRBD2 (6 bases). The CDR3 covers 13 residues. V dropped 5 bases and J dropped 5 bases, with 13 bases sitting between them. Germline V gene data show CDR1 as DFQATT and CDR2 as SNEGSKA (reference sequence). CDR3 sequence reads: CSAFRELNNEQFF. The CDR3 nucleotides read TGCAGTGCTTTCCGGGAGCTGAACAATGAGCAGTTCTTC.

By proportion, this clonotype is medium-sized (0.01 to 0.1%). The gene calls are TRBV6-5 and TRBJ1-2; 8 nucleotides line up with TRBD1. The germline CDR1 and CDR2 sequences are MNHEY and SVGAGI. The CDR3 consists of 15 residues. The junction had 8 bases not matched to a gene; V was cut back by 0 bases and J by 8 bases. CDR3 residues: CASSYSEDRAYGYTF. For the CDR3, the DNA is TGTGCCAGCAGTTACTCGGAGGACAGGGCATACGGCTACACCTTC.

A few counts support this clonotype. The V call is TRBV27, the J call TRBJ2-3; no definite D call. V gave up 4 bases and J gave up 1 base, with 6 bases separating them. The CDR3 totals 13 residues. Germline V gene sequence: CDR1 MNHEY, CDR2 SMNVEV (reference sequence). CDR3 sequence: CASSSSRTDTQYF. CDR3 in DNA: TGTGCCAGCAGTTCTTCCCGCACAGATACGCAGTATTTT.

This rearrangement joins TRBV9 to TRBJ2-3; tentatively, D is TRBD2 (6 bases). Germline-derived CDR1 and CDR2 are SGDLS and YYNGEE. V lost 0 bases and J lost 0, with 11 bases in between. This CDR3 has 16 amino acids. CDR3 nucleotides: TGTGCCAGCAGCGTAGCGGTAGCGGCTAGCACAGATACGCAGTATTTT. As protein: CASSVAVAASTDTQYF.

Relative to its sample, this clonotype is medium-sized. The chain couples TRBV7-6 to TRBJ2-6; TRBD1 matches at 8 bases. Germline V CDR1 and CDR2: SGHVS, FNYEAQ. This CDR3 region has 18 residues. With 4 bases clipped from V and 0 bases from J, the junction kept 8 bases outside the gene matches. CDR3 bases: TGTGCCAGCAGCTCACCAGGACAGGGTCGCTCTGGGGCCAACGTCCTGACTTTC. This translates into CASSSPGQGRSGANVLTF.

This chain uses TRBV7-6 with TRBJ1-4, with TRBD1 identical over 8 bases. Germline V gene sequence: CDR1 SGHVS, CDR2 FNYEAQ. The CDR3 has 15 residues. V lost 8 bases to trimming and J lost 5 bases; unmatched junction nucleotides: 10. CDR3 nucleotide sequence: TGTGCCAGCGCAACCGGACAGGGTGGAAATGAAAAACTGTTTTTT. Protein product: CASATGQGGNEKLFF.

A few counts support this clonotype. The rearrangement joins TRBV29-1 to TRBJ2-4; D is perhaps TRBD1 (6 bases). Trimming pared 2 bases from V and 3 bases from J, leaving 11 bases between. Germline lookup yields CDR1 SQVTM and CDR2 ANQGSEA. The CDR3 spans 14 residues. CDR3 sequence reads: CSVESGADKNIQYF. The CDR3 region has the DNA TGCAGCGTTGAATCAGGGGCGGACAAAAACATTCAGTACTTC.

In this sample, this clonotype turned up a few times. The chain carries TRBV6-5 and TRBJ2-5, with a weak D call TRBD1 (6 bases). This CDR3 region has 14 residues. The germline gives CDR1 MNHEY, CDR2 SVGAGI. V lost 6 bases and J 2 bases, leaving 13 bases between the germline ends. The CDR3 DNA sequence: TGTGCCAGCAGAGGACAGATTTTTCAAGAGACCCAGTACTTC. This translates into CASRGQIFQETQYF.

The chain combines TRBV6-5 with TRBJ2-2; possibly TRBD1 for D (6 bases). The CDR3 extends over 16 amino acids. Per germline, CDR1 MNHEY and CDR2 SVGAGI. Trimming pared 6 bases from V and 2 bases from J, leaving 16 bases between. The CDR3 nucleotides read TGTGCCAGCAGCTCCGGGACAACTCCAAACACCGGGGAGCTGTTTTTT. Translating gives CASSSGTTPNTGELFF.

V and J are TRBV6-1 and TRBJ2-5; 9 nucleotides align to TRBD2. The V segment lost 5 bases and the J segment 7 bases; nucleotides outside the gene matches: 8. Germline V lookup: CDR1 MNHNS, CDR2 SASEGT. This CDR3 is built from 14 residues. CDR3 sequence reads: CASSTISGSGTQYF. The CDR3 coding sequence is TGTGCCAGCAGTACCATTAGCGGGAGTGGGACCCAGTACTTC.

By sample share, this clonotype is medium-sized (0.01 to 0.1%). This chain joins TRBV6-5 and TRBJ2-7; 13 nucleotides line up with TRBD2. The CDR3 length is 17 residues. The junction had 8 bases not matched to a gene; V was cut back by 5 bases and J by 1 base. Germline V gives CDR1 MNHEY, CDR2 SVGAGI. The CDR3 spells CASSNLGLAGRSYEQYF. CDR3 bases: TGTGCCAGCAGTAACCTGGGACTAGCGGGAAGGTCCTACGAGCAGTACTTC.

This clonotype was detected a few times. The rearrangement uses TRBV10-2 and TRBJ2-7, with D maybe TRBD2 (6 bases). The CDR3 sequence is 13 residues long. Germline V gene sequence: CDR1 WSHSY, CDR2 SAAADI. Trimming took 8 bases from V and 0 from J, leaving 11 bases between them. CDR3 coding DNA: TGCGCCAGCCTCCGGGAGCCCTCCTACGAGCAGTACTTC. The encoded protein is CASLREPSYEQYF.

V gene TRBV28 combines with J gene TRBJ2-7; 8 nucleotides match TRBD1. With V trimmed by 2 bases and J by 4 bases, 7 bases remained unmatched. Germline V lookup: CDR1 MDHEN, CDR2 SYDVKM. The CDR3 has 15 amino acids. CDR3 region: CASSLNQGAKYEQYF. Written as DNA, the CDR3 is TGTGCCAGCAGTTTAAACCAGGGGGCGAAGTACGAGCAGTACTTC.

The chain couples TRBV6-4 to TRBJ1-1, with unresolved D. CDR3 length: 13 residues. Germline CDR1 and CDR2: MRHNA and SNTAGT. Between the trimmed V and J ends, which lost 5 bases and 3 bases, there was a span of 10 bases. CDR3 amino acids: CASSSDRYTEAFF. CDR3 coding DNA: TGTGCCAGCAGTTCTGACCGATACACTGAAGCTTTCTTT.

The rearrangement uses TRBV27 and TRBJ2-7; D is perhaps TRBD2 (6 bases). The germline V gene encodes CDR1 MNHEY and CDR2 SMNVEV (reference sequence). The CDR3 runs 14 residues. V was cut by 5 bases and J by 6 bases, with 17 bases left in between. For the CDR3, the DNA is TGTGCCAGCAGTCCGGAGGGAGGATTTGGCGAGCAGTACTTC. Residues: CASSPEGGFGEQYF.

This clonotype is medium-sized in the sample. This chain connects TRBV19 to TRBJ1-1; D is possibly TRBD1 (5 bases). Germline V gene sequence: CDR1 LNHDA, CDR2 SQIVND (reference sequence). V shed 0 bases and J shed 9 bases, with 11 bases lying between them. The CDR3 covers 13 residues. The CDR3 spells CASSIDQGTKAFF. In nucleotides, the CDR3 is TGTGCCAGTAGTATAGATCAGGGCACGAAAGCTTTCTTT.

A few counts support this clonotype. The chain employs TRBV5-5 and TRBJ1-5; D is undetermined. This CDR3 has 16 amino acids. Germline loops: CDR1 SGHKS, CDR2 YYEKEE (reference sequence). The ends were cut back, 1 base at V and 2 bases at J, with 13 bases in the middle. For the CDR3, the DNA is TGTGCCAGCAGCTTGTTTGCCTCCGAAGGCAATCAGCCCCAGCATTTT. Translation gives CASSLFASEGNQPQHF.

This rearrangement joins TRBV28 to TRBJ1-2; 10 bases line up with TRBD1. CDR1 MDHEN and CDR2 SYDVKM come from the germline V gene. This CDR3 is 16 amino acids long. J was trimmed by 1 base and V by 6 bases; bases with no gene match: 8. CDR3 sequence reads: CASSLGTGVLNYGYTF. In DNA, the CDR3 is TGTGCCAGCAGCTTAGGGACAGGGGTCCTTAACTATGGCTACACCTTC.

The chain combines TRBV5-1 with TRBJ2-3; 7 nucleotides match TRBD1. Germline V gives CDR1 SGHRS, CDR2 YFSETQ. V gave up 3 bases and J gave up 0 bases; unmatched junction bases: 4. The CDR3 sequence is 15 residues long. The CDR3 loop is CASSSSGQSTDTQYF. The CDR3 DNA reads as TGCGCCAGCAGCTCTTCGGGACAGAGCACAGATACGCAGTATTTT.